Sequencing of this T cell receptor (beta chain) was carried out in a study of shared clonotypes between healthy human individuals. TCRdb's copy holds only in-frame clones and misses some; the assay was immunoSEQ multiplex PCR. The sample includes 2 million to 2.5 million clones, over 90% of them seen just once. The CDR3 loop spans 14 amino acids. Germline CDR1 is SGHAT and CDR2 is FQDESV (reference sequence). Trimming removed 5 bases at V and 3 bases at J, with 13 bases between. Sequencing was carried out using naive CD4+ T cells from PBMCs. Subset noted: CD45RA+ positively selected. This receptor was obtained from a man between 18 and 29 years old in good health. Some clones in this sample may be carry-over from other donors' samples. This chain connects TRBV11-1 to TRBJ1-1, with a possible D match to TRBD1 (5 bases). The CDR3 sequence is CASSHEGVDTEAFF. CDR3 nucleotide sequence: TGTGCCAGCAGCCATGAAGGGGTAGACACTGAAGCTTTCTTT.